The rows below give T cell receptor beta chains drawn from one sample of a study of blood T cell repertoires in COVID-19. Sequencing used immunoSEQ multiplex PCR; TCRdb keeps in-frame clones, though not all of them. This table holds fewer than 120,000 clones, around 68% found once. Sequencing was performed on peripheral blood. These TCRs come from a woman aged 55 to 70 with acute or convalescent COVID-19. Both conserved end residues are trimmed from each CDR3. Size tells how often a clone was seen (once, few, many) or the class of an expanded clone, and some rows leave it out.

>NA|TRBJ1-5|TRBV5-1
ASRAGDTQPQH
>NA|TRBJ1-3|TRBV25-1
ASSISGNTIY
>NA|TRBJ1-2|TRBV30
AWTGTGKNYGYT
>NA|TRBJ2-7|TRBV5-1
ASSGSYRGIHEQY
>once|TRBJ2-7|TRBV3-1/TRBV3-2
ASSRSAGIRSSYEQY
>NA|TRBJ2-1|TRBV7-2
ASSSTGMTEQF
>NA|TRBJ2-3|TRBV11-2
ASSLGASGVLDTQY
>NA|TRBJ1-3|TRBV28
ASSLSVQGSGNTIY
>NA|TRBJ2-7|TRBV6-5
ASRSRQGPYEQY
>NA|TRBJ2-7|TRBV19
ASSIWTLDTYEQY
>NA|TRBJ2-5|TRBV29-1
SADRVY